This TCR beta chain was profiled in a study of T cells in Graves' hyperthyroidism and ophthalmopathy. The CDR3 regions of TCR beta were amplified from RNA transcripts. The study used the HTBI primer set for a first-round RT-PCR of the TCR CDR3. Each CDR3 protein is one row after TCRdb ran MiXCR on the multiplex PCR reads. The sample gives 750,000 to 900,000 distinct CDR3 sequences, 38% of which show up once; 7% to 10% is in the top ten. The PBMCs studied were ones that came from roughly 9.4 ml fresh peripheral blood. This clonotype has ten or more counts. Sequencing input: blood. The TCR was taken from a young man with Graves' hyperthyroidism.

This CDR3 reads CASSVEWSSGNTIYF. In DNA form, the CDR3 reads TGTGCCAGCAGCGTAGAGTGGTCCTCTGGAAACACCATATATTTT. This chain uses TRBV9 with TRBJ1-3, with D hard to call. The CDR3 is made up of 15 amino acids. V was shortened by 0 bases and J by 0 bases, with 7 bases between the two germline ends. Germline CDR1 SGDLS, CDR2 YYNGEE.